Following are 24 T cell receptor beta chains from one sample sequenced in a study of blood T cells in healthy people across ages. With a J-beta primer mix and a sample-barcoded 5' primer, a second PCR ran roughly 6 to 11 cycles. TCRdb re-analysed the 5' RACE reads in MiXCR, keeping a single row per CDR3 protein. The repertoire consists of about 290,000 distinct CDR3 sequences, with 25% to 30% occurring once and the leading ten covering 29%. The sequencing sample was made of blood. The source is a woman aged 70-85 years in good health.

This clonotype has more than one count but fewer than ten. The rearrangement uses TRBV14 and TRBJ1-2, with D uncertain. Germline V gene sequence: CDR1 SGHDN, CDR2 FVKESK. The V end was cut by 0 bases, the J end by 2 bases, with 4 bases between. The CDR3 is made up of 13 amino acids. CDR3: CASSQDLNYGYTF. CDR3 nucleotide sequence: TGTGCCAGCAGCCAAGATCTGAACTATGGCTACACCTTC.

This clonotype occurred a few times. The chain recombines TRBV2 with TRBJ2-5; 8 nucleotides agree with TRBD2. V was clipped by 8 bases and J by 2 bases; unmatched bases: 4. Looked up from germline, CDR1 is SNHLY and CDR2 is FYNNEI. The CDR3 totals 13 residues. CDR3 DNA: TGTGCCAGCGCCGGGACTAGGCAAGAGACCCAGTACTTC. Protein: CASAGTRQETQYF. Full variable domain (remainder filled in from reference TRBV2 and TRBJ2-5): EPEVTQTPSHQVTQMGQEVILRCVPISNHLYFYWYRQILGQKVEFLVSFYNNEISEKSEIFDDQFSVERPDGSNFTLKIRSTKLEDSAMYFCASAGTRQETQYFGPGTRLLVL.

This clonotype was picked up many times. J is TRBJ2-7 and V is TRBV11-2; D is possibly TRBD2 (5 bases). The CDR3 has 14 residues. The germline V gene has CDR1 SGHAT and CDR2 FQNNGV. V was cut by 4 bases and J by 1 base, with 11 bases left in between. In DNA, the CDR3 is TGTGCCAGCAGCTATCATTGGGAGTCCTACGAGCAGTACTTC. This encodes CASSYHWESYEQYF. The full variable domain, its missing parts supplied by reference TRBV11-2 and TRBJ2-7, is EAGVAQSPRYKIIEKRQSVAFWCNPISGHATLYWYQQILGQGPKLLIQFQNNGVVDDSQLPKDRFSAERLKGVDSTLKIQPAKLEDSAVYLCASSYHWESYEQYFGPGTRLTVT.

The chain employs TRBV7-9 and TRBJ1-1; possible D gene TRBD1, 5 bases. Germline V gene data show CDR1 as SEHNR and CDR2 as FQNEAQ (reference sequence). Trimming removed 2 bases from V and 6 bases from J, with 13 bases in between. CDR3 length: 14 residues. The CDR3 loop is CASSLLRGLPEAFF. The CDR3 coding sequence is TGTGCCAGCAGCTTACTTCGGGGACTTCCTGAAGCTTTCTTT.

Concerning this clonotype: The CDR3 ends on some other residue instead of the conserved phenylalanine or tryptophan, so this is likely a read error. V and J are TRBV6-6 and TRBJ2-5; TRBD2 is a possible D gene (5 bases). Gene TRBJ2-1 matches the end of the DNA better, so the J call may be wrong. Germline CDR1 is MNHNY and CDR2 is SVGAGI (reference sequence). The CDR3 contains 13 residues. CDR3 DNA sequence: TGTGCCAGCAGAACACCTAGCACCAATGAGCAGTTCTCC. It is translated as CASRTPSTNEQFS.

This clonotype was seen many times. The rearrangement links TRBV29-1 to TRBJ1-5; maybe TRBD1 (6 bases). Looked up from germline, CDR1 is SQVTM and CDR2 is ANQGSEA. V dropped 7 bases and J dropped 5 bases, with 15 bases sitting between them. The CDR3 runs 13 residues. CDR3 sequence: CSAAGGFDQPQHF. Here the CDR3 DNA reads TGCAGCGCGGCCGGGGGCTTCGATCAGCCCCAGCATTTT.

This clonotype was picked up a small number of times. The rearrangement joins TRBV7-2 to TRBJ2-5, with 8 bases identical to TRBD1. The CDR3 runs 14 residues. The germline CDR1 and CDR2 sequences are SGHTA and FQGNSA. V was clipped by 3 bases and J by 4 bases; unmatched bases: 4. In DNA, the CDR3 is TGTGCCAGCAGCTTCTATGGACAGGGAGAGACCCAGTACTTC. Amino acids: CASSFYGQGETQYF.

This clonotype was seen just once. The chain links TRBV19 to TRBJ2-5, with 7 bases identical to TRBD2. The DNA end lines up better with TRBJ2-1; the J call may be wrong. The CDR3 extends over 13 amino acids. Germline CDR1 and CDR2: LNHDA and SQIVND (reference sequence). The CDR3 reads CATAGVLGDEQFF. CDR3 nucleotide sequence: TGTGCCACCGCGGGAGTCCTTGGCGATGAGCAGTTCTTC.

This chain connects TRBV7-2 to TRBJ2-2; a possible D gene is TRBD2 (5 bases). The CDR3 consists of 16 residues. The germline V gene has CDR1 SGHTA and CDR2 FQGNSA. Trimming pared 5 bases from V and 1 base from J, leaving 14 bases between. For the CDR3, the DNA is TGTGCCAGCAGCCAAGAGGGCCCGATGAACACCGGGGAGCTGTTTTTT. Protein sequence: CASSQEGPMNTGELFF.

This chain joins TRBV28 and TRBJ2-7; no firm D call. There are 13 residues in the CDR3. V gave up 8 bases and J gave up 0 bases, with 11 bases separating them. CDR1 is MDHEN, CDR2 SYDVKM, per germline. The CDR3 loop is CASVSLPSYEQYF. The CDR3 DNA is TGTGCCAGCGTATCTCTCCCCTCCTACGAGCAGTACTTC.

The rearrangement joins TRBV7-2 to TRBJ2-3, with D maybe TRBD1 (5 bases). The CDR3 is 12 amino acids. Germline V gene lookup returns CDR1 SGHTA and CDR2 FQGNSA. V gave up 6 bases and J gave up 7 bases, with 11 bases separating them. The CDR3 DNA reads as TGTGCCAGCAGTCAGGGTGTGAATACGCAGTATTTT. Translating gives CASSQGVNTQYF.

This clonotype occurred a few times. The V call is TRBV28, the J call TRBJ2-5, with 9 bases that match TRBD1. The end of the DNA is better explained by TRBJ2-7, so the J call may be wrong. Germline V gene data show CDR1 as MDHEN and CDR2 as SYDVKM. This CDR3 region has 14 residues. The CDR3 here is CASSSGTGRGEQYF. The CDR3 nucleotides read TGTGCCAGCAGTTCCGGGACAGGGAGAGGCGAGCAGTACTTC.

This clonotype was seen a few times. The rearrangement uses TRBV4-1 and TRBJ2-5, with 7 bases that match TRBD2. After removal of 2 bases from V and 4 bases from J, the junction contained 10 bases not matched to a gene. CDR1 and CDR2 (germline): MGHRA, YSYEKL. The CDR3 has 16 residues. The CDR3 loop reads CASSQPGGEEPETQYF. CDR3 DNA sequence: TGCGCCAGCAGCCAACCGGGGGGTGAGGAACCAGAGACCCAGTACTTC.

This clonotype was detected a few times. V is TRBV20-1 and J is TRBJ2-5; 10 nucleotides align to TRBD2. The DNA end lines up better with TRBJ2-1; the J call may be wrong. This CDR3 has 16 residues. The germline V gene encodes CDR1 DFQATT and CDR2 SNEGSKA (reference sequence). The CDR3 bases are TGCAGTGCTAGAGATCCCGGACTAGCGGAGATTAATGAGCAGTTCTTC. It codes for CSARDPGLAEINEQFF.

The chain employs TRBV4-2 and TRBJ2-5, with D tentatively TRBD1 (6 bases). The J call may not be correct, given that the DNA end is closer to TRBJ2-1. The germline V gene has CDR1 LGHNA and CDR2 YNFKEQ. The CDR3 totals 15 residues. CDR3 sequence: CASSSGGYEENKQFF. The CDR3 coding sequence is TGTGCCAGCAGTTCTGGGGGCTATGAGGAAAACAAGCAGTTCTTC.

This clonotype was counted only a few times. The chain employs TRBV20-1 and TRBJ2-5; TRBD1 or TRBD2 may be the D gene (5 bases each). The CDR3 extends over 14 amino acids. Trimming took 3 bases from V and 2 from J, leaving 13 bases between them. Germline-derived CDR1 and CDR2 are DFQATT and SNEGSKA (reference sequence). The CDR3, as DNA: TGCAGTGCTAGCGATACAGGAGGTCAAGAGACCCAGTACTTC. It specifies CSASDTGGQETQYF.

The chain uses TRBV29-1 and TRBJ2-5; the D call may be TRBD1 or TRBD2 (5 bases each). This CDR3 is 16 amino acids long. V was pared by 2 bases and J by 1 base, with 17 bases between. Per germline, CDR1 SQVTM and CDR2 ANQGSEA. CDR3 sequence reads: CSVESSRAEAQETQYF. The CDR3 nucleotides are TGCAGCGTTGAATCGTCCAGGGCGGAGGCCCAAGAGACCCAGTACTTC.

This clonotype was counted a single time. The chain couples TRBV20-1 to TRBJ2-3, with D perhaps TRBD1 (7 bases). CDR1 and CDR2 (germline): DFQATT, SNEGSKA (reference sequence). This CDR3 is 16 amino acids long. Deletions cut 7 bases from V and 1 base from J, with 21 bases between. This CDR3 is CSVNQGGLVRTDTQYF. In DNA, the CDR3 is TGCAGTGTTAATCAGGGGGGTTTGGTCCGCACAGATACGCAGTATTTT.

This clonotype came up a few times. The chain joins TRBV7-9 to TRBJ1-1; perhaps TRBD1 as D (6 bases). V shed 5 bases and J shed 5 bases, with 15 bases lying between them. Germline assignment: CDR1 SEHNR and CDR2 FQNEAQ (reference sequence). The CDR3 length is 14 residues. The CDR3 spells CASSPSGAGTEAFF. As DNA, the CDR3 is TGTGCCAGCAGCCCCTCGGGGGCGGGAACTGAAGCTTTCTTT.

CDR3 sequence reads: CASSVGDRYEQYF. For the CDR3, the DNA is TGTGCCAGCAGCGTAGGAGACAGGTACGAGCAGTACTTC. V usage is TRBV9 and J usage is TRBJ2-7, with a weak D call TRBD1 (6 bases). Germline V gene lookup returns CDR1 SGDLS and CDR2 YYNGEE. CDR3 length: 13 residues. With 0 bases removed from V and 4 bases from J, the gap between germline ends came to 8 bases.

This clonotype has only a few counts. The rearrangement links TRBV4-2 to TRBJ2-1; no firm D call. The CDR3 contains 16 residues. Germline V gene sequence: CDR1 LGHNA, CDR2 YNFKEQ. Trimming removed 0 bases from V and 2 bases from J, with 11 bases in between. The CDR3 sequence is CASSQEAAGAYNEQFF. The CDR3 coding sequence is TGTGCCAGCAGCCAAGAGGCGGCTGGAGCCTACAATGAGCAGTTCTTC.

In its sample, this clonotype was seen once. A much larger clone lies a single base off, so this may be a read error. This chain uses TRBV10-3 with TRBJ2-4, with TRBD2 matching over 13 bases. CDR1 and CDR2 from the germline V gene are ENHRY and SYGVKD. The CDR3 consists of 16 residues. This CDR3 reads CAVGTGLAGRGNIHYF. The CDR3 DNA reads as TGTGCCGTTGGGACGGGACTAGCGGGAAGGGGAAACATTCACTACTTC.

Worth noting for this clonotype: Since the CDR3 does not end with the conserved phenylalanine or tryptophan, this likely comes from a read error. V is TRBV7-2 and J is TRBJ1-2; 8 bases fit TRBD1. V lost 5 bases, J lost 5 bases, and 1 base stayed unmatched. The CDR3 has 12 amino acids. Germline CDR1 and CDR2: SGHTA and FQGNSA. Here the CDR3 DNA reads TGTGCCAGCAGCGGACAGGGATATGGCTACACCCTC. Its protein product is CASSGQGYGYTL.

This clonotype was picked up a small number of times. The chain employs TRBV18 and TRBJ1-4; no reliable D call. V lost 3 bases and J lost 5, with 7 bases in between. The V gene's germline CDR1 is KGHSH and CDR2 LQKENI. There are 13 residues in the CDR3. CDR3 bases: TGTGCCAGCTCACCCGATCAGAATGAAAAACTGTTTTTT. This sequence encodes CASSPDQNEKLFF.